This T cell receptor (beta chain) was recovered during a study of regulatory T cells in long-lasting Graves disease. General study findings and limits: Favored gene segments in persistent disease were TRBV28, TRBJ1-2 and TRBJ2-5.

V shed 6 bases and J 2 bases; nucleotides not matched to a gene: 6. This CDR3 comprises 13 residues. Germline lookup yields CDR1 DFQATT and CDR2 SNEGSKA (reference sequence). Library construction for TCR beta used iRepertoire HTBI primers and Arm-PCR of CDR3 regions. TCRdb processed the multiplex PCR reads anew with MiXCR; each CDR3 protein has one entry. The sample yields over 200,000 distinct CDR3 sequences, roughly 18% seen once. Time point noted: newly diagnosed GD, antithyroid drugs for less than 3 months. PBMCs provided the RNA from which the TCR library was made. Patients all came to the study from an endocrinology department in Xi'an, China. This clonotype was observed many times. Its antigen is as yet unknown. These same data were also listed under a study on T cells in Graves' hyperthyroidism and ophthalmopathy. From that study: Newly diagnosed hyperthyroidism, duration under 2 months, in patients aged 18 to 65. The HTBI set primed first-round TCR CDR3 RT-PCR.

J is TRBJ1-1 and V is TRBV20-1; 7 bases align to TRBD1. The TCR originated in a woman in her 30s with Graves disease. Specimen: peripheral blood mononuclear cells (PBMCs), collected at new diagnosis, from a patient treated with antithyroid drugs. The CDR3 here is CSARDRRNTEAFF. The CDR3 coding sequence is TGCAGTGCGCGGGACAGAAGAAACACTGAAGCTTTCTTT.